The clone carrying this T cell receptor beta chain was detected many times. The data derive from a study of molecular identifiers for immune sequencing clone quantification. From the PCR reads, TCRdb called clonotypes with MiXCR, one entry per CDR3 protein. The sample consists of just over 95,000 distinct CDR3 sequences, approximately 24% of them appearing once. V lost 2 bases to trimming and J lost 0 bases, with 14 bases between them. The germline CDR1 and CDR2 sequences are SQVTM and ANQGSEA. CDR3 length equals 15 residues. Sequencing was performed on naive CD8+ T cells from blood, with Jurkat cell RNA spiked in. Regarding subset: FACS-sorted CD8+CD4-CCR7+CD45RA+ naive T cells. V gene TRBV29-1 combines with J gene TRBJ2-7, with D possibly being TRBD1 (7 bases). The TCR was taken from a human donor in good health. Some libraries in this study had Jurkat cell RNA spiked in. DNA of the CDR3: TGCAGCGTTGAACTGCGGGACAGAAGCTCCTACGAGCAGTACTTC. Its protein product is CSVELRDRSSYEQYF.